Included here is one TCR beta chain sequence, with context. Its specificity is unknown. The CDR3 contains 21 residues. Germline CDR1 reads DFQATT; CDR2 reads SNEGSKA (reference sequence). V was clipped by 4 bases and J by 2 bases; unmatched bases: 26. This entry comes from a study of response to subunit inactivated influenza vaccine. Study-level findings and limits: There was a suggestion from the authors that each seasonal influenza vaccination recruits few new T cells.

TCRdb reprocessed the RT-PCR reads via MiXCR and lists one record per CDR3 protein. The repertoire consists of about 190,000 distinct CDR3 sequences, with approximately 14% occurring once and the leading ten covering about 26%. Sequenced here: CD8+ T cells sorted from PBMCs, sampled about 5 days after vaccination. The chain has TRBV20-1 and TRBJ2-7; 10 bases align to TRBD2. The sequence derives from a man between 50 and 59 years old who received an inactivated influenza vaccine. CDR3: CSAKPYALGLATIPAPYEQYF. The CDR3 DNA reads TGCAGTGCTAAACCATACGCGTTGGGACTAGCGACCATACCAGCCCCCTACGAGCAGTACTTC.